This T cell receptor (beta chain) was obtained from a study of T cells after yellow fever vaccination. General study points: Most clones from primary vaccination resurfaced after the booster (approximately 96% CD4, over 75% CD8). Abundant clonotypes from the bulk population could have been carried over as contaminants into FACS-sorted repertoires.

The 5'RACE template-switching step produced TCR cDNA and added a universal primer site and UMIs. A single record per CDR3 protein comes from TCRdb applying MiXCR to the 5' RACE reads. The sample has approximately 300,000 distinct CDR3 sequences; around a tenth are singletons. Comment on this clonotype: Antigen specificity is unknown.

The origin of this receptor is a man between 18 and 35 years old who received the YFV17D yellow fever vaccine. Sequenced material: CD4+ T cells sorted from PBMCs, taken 45 days after the yellow fever booster vaccination.

CDR3 region: CSAAGGPRYNEQFF. DNA for the CDR3: TGCAGTGCCGCGGGGGGCCCTCGATACAATGAGCAGTTCTTC. J is TRBJ2-1 and V is TRBV20-1; 8 positions agree with TRBD2. With 6 bases clipped from V and 4 bases from J, the junction kept 8 bases outside the gene matches. The CDR3 extends over 14 amino acids. CDR1 is DFQATT, CDR2 SNEGSKA, per germline (reference sequence).